This T cell receptor (beta chain) was captured in a study of shared clonotypes between healthy human individuals. As for the study in general: Donors had three CD4 naive, three CD4 memory, two CD8 naive and one CD8 memory plate apiece. Study-wide findings and caveats: Blood was the only sampled material, and tissue repertoires likely differ.

The study ran the assay at deep level. The authors distributed each subset's genomic DNA evenly over several immunoSEQ plates. TCRdb keeps only in-frame clones here, not all; method: immunoSEQ multiplex PCR. The table lists 2 million to 2.5 million clones, almost 96% of them singletons. About this clone: Its antigen is not identified. Other DNA sequences in the sample encode the same CDR3.

Germline lookup yields CDR1 SGHAT and CDR2 FQNNGV. Trimming cost V 4 bases and J 1 base; bases outside gene matches: 2. The CDR3 has 16 amino acids. The chain uses TRBV11-2 and TRBJ2-3; 13 bases fit TRBD2. The clonotype comes from a man aged 18 to 35 in good health. Sequencing was done on a sample of naive CD4+ T cells sorted from blood. Sample subset: CD45RA+ positively selected. The CDR3 nucleotides are TGTGCCAGCAGCTCCGGACTAGCGGGGGGCACAGATACGCAGTATTTT. This codes for CASSSGLAGGTDTQYF.